Below, one T cell receptor beta chain is given with its context. This entry is derived from a study of shared clonotypes between healthy human individuals. Study information: Donors, aged 18 to 49, were a couple of women and three men.

V gave up 1 base and J gave up 2 bases, with 13 bases separating them. This CDR3 is built from 16 residues. Germline CDR1 and CDR2: KGHSH and LQKENI. Once extracted for a subset, genomic DNA was divided evenly among several immunoSEQ plates. Clones were read by immunoSEQ multiplex PCR, and TCRdb kept only the in-frame ones, dropping some. This sample has fewer than 1.6 million clones, with about 98.5% found just once. The clonotype originates from a man aged 30 to 45 in good health. Input material: naive CD4+ T cells sorted from blood. Regarding subset: CD45RA+ positively selected. This chain uses TRBV18 with TRBJ2-3; D is possibly TRBD1 or TRBD2 (6 bases each). The CDR3 DNA reads as TGTGCCAGCTCACCACTACCGGGGGCGCTCACAGATACGCAGTATTTT. It codes for CASSPLPGALTDTQYF.